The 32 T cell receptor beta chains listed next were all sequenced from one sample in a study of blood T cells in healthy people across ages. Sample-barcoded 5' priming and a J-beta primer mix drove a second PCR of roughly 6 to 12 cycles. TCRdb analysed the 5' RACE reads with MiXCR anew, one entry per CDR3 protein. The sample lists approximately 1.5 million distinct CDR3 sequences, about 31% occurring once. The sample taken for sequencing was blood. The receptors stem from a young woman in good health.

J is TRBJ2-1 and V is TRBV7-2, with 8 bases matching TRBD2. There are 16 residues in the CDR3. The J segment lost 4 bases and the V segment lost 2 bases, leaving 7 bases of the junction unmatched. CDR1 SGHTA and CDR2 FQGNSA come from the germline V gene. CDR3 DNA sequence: TGTGCCAGCAGCTTAACCCCTGGCGGGAGGTACAATGAGCAGTTCTTC. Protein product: CASSLTPGGRYNEQFF.

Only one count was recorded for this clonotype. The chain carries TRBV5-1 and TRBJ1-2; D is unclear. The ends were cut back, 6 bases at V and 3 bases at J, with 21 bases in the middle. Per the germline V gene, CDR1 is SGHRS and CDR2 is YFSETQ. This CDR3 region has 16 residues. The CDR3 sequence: CASKASQAALDYGYTF. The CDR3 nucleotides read TGCGCCAGCAAGGCGAGCCAAGCGGCCTTGGACTATGGCTACACCTTC.

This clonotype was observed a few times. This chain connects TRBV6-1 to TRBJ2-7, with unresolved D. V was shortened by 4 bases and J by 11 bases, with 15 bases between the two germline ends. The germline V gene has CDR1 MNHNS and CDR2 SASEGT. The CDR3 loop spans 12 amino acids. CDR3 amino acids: CASSAAGGREYF. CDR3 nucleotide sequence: TGTGCCAGCAGTGCCGCTGGCGGAAGAGAGTACTTC.

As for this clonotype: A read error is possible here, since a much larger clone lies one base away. The CDR3 coding sequence is TGCGCCAGCAGTTTTGGGGTCGGGCAGTACTTC. Translating it yields CASSFGVGQYF. The gene calls are TRBV5-1 and TRBJ2-7; no definite D call. Germline CDR1 is SGHRS and CDR2 is YFSETQ. Deletions cut 5 bases from V and 9 bases from J, with 12 bases between. The CDR3 sequence is 11 residues long.

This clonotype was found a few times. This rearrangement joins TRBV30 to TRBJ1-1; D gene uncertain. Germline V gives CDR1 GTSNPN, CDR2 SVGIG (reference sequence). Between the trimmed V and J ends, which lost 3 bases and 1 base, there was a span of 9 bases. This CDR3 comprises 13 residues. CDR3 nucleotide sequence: TGTGCCTGGAGAGAGGGCGGGAACACTGAAGCTTTCTTT. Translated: CAWREGGNTEAFF.

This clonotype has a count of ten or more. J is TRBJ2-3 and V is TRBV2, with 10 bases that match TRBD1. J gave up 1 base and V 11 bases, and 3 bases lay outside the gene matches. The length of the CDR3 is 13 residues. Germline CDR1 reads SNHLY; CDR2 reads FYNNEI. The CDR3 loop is CAGQGVGTDTQYF. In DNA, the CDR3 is TGTGCCGGACAGGGGGTGGGCACAGATACGCAGTATTTT.

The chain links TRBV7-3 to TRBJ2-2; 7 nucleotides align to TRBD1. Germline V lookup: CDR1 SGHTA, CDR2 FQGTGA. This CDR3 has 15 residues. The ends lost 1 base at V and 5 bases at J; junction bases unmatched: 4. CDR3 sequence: CASSLKTGMTGELFF. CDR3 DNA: TGTGCCAGCAGCTTAAAGACAGGGATGACCGGGGAGCTGTTTTTT.

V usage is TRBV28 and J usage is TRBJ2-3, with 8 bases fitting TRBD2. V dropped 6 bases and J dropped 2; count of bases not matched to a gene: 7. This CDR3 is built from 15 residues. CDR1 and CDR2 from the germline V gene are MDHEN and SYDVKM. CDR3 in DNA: TGTGCCAGCAGAATACTAGCGGTGAACACAGATACGCAGTATTTT. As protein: CASRILAVNTDTQYF.

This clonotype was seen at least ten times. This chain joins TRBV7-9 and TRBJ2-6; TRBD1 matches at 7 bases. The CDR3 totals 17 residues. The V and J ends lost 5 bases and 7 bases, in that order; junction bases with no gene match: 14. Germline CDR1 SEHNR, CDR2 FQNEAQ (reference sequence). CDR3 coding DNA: TGTGCCAGCAGCATGGGGACAGCCGTCTCTGAAGCCAACGTCCTGACTTTC. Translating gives CASSMGTAVSEANVLTF.

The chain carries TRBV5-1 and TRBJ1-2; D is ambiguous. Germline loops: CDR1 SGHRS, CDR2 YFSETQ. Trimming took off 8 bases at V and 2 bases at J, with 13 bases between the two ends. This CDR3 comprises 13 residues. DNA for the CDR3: TGCGCCAGGATTTGCCCGGCGAACTATGGCTACACCTTC. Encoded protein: CARICPANYGYTF.

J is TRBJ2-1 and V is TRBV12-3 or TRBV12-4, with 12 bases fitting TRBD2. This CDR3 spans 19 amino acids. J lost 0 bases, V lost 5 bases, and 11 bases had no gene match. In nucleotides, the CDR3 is TGTGCCAGCAGTACCAGCGTACTAGCGGGGGGCAGCTCCTACAATGAGCAGTTCTTC. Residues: CASSTSVLAGGSSYNEQFF.

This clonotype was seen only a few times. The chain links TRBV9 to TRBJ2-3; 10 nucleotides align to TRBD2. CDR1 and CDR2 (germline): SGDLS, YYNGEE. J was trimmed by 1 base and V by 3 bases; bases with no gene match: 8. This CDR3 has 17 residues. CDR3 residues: CASSGASSGGGTDTQYF. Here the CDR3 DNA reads TGTGCCAGCAGCGGGGCCTCGAGCGGGGGGGGCACAGATACGCAGTATTTT.

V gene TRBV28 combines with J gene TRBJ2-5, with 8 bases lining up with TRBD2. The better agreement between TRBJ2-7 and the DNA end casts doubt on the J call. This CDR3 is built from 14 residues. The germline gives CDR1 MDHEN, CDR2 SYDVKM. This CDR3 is CASRGVAGYYEQYF. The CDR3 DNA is TGTGCCAGCAGAGGAGTAGCGGGGTACTACGAGCAGTACTTC.

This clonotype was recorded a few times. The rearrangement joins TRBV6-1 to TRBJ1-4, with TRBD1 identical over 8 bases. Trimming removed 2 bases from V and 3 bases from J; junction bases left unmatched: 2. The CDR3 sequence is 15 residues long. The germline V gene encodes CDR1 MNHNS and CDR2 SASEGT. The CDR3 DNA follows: TGTGCCAGCAGTGAACAGGGGGCGTCTAATGAAAAACTGTTTTTT. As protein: CASSEQGASNEKLFF.

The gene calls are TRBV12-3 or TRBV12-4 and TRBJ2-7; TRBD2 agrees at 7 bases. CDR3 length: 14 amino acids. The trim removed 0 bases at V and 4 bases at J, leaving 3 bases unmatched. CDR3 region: CASSLAAGVYEQYF. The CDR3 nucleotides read TGTGCCAGCAGTTTAGCGGCGGGAGTTTACGAGCAGTACTTC.

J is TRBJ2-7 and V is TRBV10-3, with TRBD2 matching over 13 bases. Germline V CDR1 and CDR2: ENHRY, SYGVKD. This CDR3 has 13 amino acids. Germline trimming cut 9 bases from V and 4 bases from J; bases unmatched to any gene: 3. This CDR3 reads CAMGLAGTYEQYF. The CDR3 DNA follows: TGTGCCATGGGACTAGCGGGGACTTACGAGCAGTACTTC.

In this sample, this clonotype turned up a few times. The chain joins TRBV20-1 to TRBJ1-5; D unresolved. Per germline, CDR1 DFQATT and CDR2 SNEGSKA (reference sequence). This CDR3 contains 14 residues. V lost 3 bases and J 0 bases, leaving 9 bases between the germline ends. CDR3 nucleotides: TGCAGTGCTAGGCGCAGTCATAGCAATCAGCCCCAGCATTTT. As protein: CSARRSHSNQPQHF.

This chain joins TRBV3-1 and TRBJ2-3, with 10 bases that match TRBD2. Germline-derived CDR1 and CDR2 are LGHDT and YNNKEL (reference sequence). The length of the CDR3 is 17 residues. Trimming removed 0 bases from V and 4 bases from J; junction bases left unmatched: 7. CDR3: CASSQDLTSGEADTQYF. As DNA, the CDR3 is TGTGCCAGCAGCCAAGATTTAACTAGCGGGGAGGCAGATACGCAGTATTTT.

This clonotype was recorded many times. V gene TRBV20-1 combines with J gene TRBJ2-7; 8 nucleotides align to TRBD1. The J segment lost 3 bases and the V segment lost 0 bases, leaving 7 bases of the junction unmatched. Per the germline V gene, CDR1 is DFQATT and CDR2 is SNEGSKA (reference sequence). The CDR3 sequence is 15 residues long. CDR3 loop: CSARDSQQGVYEQYF. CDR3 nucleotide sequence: TGCAGTGCTAGAGATTCTCAACAGGGGGTCTACGAGCAGTACTTC.

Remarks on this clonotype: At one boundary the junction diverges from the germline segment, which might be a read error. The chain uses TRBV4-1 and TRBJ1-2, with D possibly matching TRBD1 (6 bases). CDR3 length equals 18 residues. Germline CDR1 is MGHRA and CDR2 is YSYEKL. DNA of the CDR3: TGCGCCAGCAGCCAAGTGTTAGACAGGACTAACACTAACTATGACTACACCTTC. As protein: CASSQVLDRTNTNYDYTF.

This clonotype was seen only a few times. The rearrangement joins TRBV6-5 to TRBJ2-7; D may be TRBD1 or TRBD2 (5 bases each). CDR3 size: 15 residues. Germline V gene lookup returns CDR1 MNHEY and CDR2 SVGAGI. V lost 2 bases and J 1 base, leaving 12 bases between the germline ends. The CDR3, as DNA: TGTGCCAGCAGTTACGGGGGTTCGGGGTCCTACGAGCAGTACTTC. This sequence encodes CASSYGGSGSYEQYF.

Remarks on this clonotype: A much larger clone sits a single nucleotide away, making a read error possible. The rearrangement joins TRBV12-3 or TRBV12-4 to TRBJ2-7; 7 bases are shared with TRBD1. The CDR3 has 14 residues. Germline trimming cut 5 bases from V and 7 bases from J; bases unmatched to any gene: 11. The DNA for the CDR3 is TGTGCCAGCAGTCCGATGACAGGGCGGAATGAGCAGTACTTC. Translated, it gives CASSPMTGRNEQYF.

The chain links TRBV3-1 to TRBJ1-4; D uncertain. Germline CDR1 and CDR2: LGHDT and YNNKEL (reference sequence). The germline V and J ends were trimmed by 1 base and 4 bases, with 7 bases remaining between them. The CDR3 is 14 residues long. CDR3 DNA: TGTGCCAGCAGCCAAGCAGGCAGTAATGAAAAACTGTTTTTT. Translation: CASSQAGSNEKLFF.

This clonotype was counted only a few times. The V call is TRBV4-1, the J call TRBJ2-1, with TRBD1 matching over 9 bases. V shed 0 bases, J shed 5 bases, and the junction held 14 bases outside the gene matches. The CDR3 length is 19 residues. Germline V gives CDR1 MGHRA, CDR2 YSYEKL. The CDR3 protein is CASSQESLGWDRAHNEQFF. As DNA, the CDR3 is TGCGCCAGCAGCCAAGAATCCCTAGGTTGGGACAGGGCCCACAATGAGCAGTTCTTC.

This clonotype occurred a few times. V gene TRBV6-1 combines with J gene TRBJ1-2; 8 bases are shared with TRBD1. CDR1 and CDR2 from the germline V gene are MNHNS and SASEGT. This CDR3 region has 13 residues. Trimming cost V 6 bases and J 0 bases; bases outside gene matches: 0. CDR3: CASRDRANYGYTF. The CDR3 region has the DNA TGTGCCAGCAGGGACAGGGCTAACTATGGCTACACCTTC.

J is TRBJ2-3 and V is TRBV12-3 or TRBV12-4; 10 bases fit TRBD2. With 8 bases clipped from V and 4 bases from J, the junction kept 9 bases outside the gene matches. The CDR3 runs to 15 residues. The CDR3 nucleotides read TGTGCCAGCGGGCTAGCGGGAGTCAAGGCAGATACGCAGTATTTT. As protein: CASGLAGVKADTQYF.

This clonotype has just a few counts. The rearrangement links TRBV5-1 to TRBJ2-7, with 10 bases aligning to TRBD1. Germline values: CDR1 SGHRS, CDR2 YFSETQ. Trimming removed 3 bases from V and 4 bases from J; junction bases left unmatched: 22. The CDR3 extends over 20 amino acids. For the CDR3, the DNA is TGCGCCAGCAGCTCGAGACCCGGGACAGGGGTCCCTAACGCCTTATACGAGCAGTACTTC. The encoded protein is CASSSRPGTGVPNALYEQYF.

The CDR3 here is CSARDPRLDEQYF. The CDR3 DNA sequence: TGCAGTGCTAGAGATCCTAGACTCGACGAGCAGTACTTC. The chain couples TRBV20-1 to TRBJ2-7; no reliable D call. CDR1 and CDR2 from the germline V gene are DFQATT and SNEGSKA (reference sequence). This CDR3 is built from 13 residues. V lost 0 bases and J 5 bases, leaving 11 bases between the germline ends.

CDR3 nucleotides: TGTGCCAGCAGTTTCCTCTTTAGTTCAGATACGCAGTATTTT. Protein sequence: CASSFLFSSDTQYF. V gene TRBV27 combines with J gene TRBJ2-3; D is ambiguous. The CDR3 spans 14 residues. In germline, CDR1 is MNHEY, CDR2 SMNVEV (reference sequence). Trimming took off 3 bases at V and 4 bases at J, with 11 bases between the two ends.

The CDR3 DNA is TGTGCCAGCAGTTCTAGCGGGGCCCGGGGGCAGTACTTC. It yields the protein CASSSSGARGQYF. The chain combines TRBV6-2 or TRBV6-3 with TRBJ2-7, with TRBD2 matching 9 bases. CDR1 is MNHEY, CDR2 SVGEGT, per germline. This CDR3 region has 13 residues. J was trimmed by 9 bases and V by 4 bases; bases with no gene match: 7.

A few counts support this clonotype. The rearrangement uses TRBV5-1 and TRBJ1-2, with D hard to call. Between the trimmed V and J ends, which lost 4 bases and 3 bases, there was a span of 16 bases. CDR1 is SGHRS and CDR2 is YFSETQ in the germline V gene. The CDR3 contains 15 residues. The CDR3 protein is CASSLRTGGDYGYTF. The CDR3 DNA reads TGCGCCAGCAGCCTTCGGACGGGCGGAGACTATGGCTACACCTTC. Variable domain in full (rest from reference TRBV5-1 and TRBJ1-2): KAGVTQTPRYLIKTRGQQVTLSCSPISGHRSVSWYQQTPGQGLQFLFEYFSETQRNKGNFPGRFSGRQFSNSRSEMNVSTLELGDSALYLCASSLRTGGDYGYTFGSGTRLTVV.

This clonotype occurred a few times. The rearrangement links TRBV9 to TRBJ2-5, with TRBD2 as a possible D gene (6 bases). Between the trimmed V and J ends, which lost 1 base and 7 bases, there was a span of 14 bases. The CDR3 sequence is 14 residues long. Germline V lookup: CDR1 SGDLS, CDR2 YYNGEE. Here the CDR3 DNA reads TGTGCCAGCAGCGTATCTAGCGAGCAGGGGACCCAGTACTTC. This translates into CASSVSSEQGTQYF. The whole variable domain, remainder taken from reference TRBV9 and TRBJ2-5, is DSGVTQTPKHLITATGQRVTLRCSPRSGDLSVYWYQQSLDQGLQFLIQYYNGEERAKGNILERFSAQQFPDLHSELNLSSLELGDSALYFCASSVSSEQGTQYFGPGTRLLVL.